Following are 9 T cell receptor beta chains from one sample sequenced in a study of cytomegalovirus exposure and HLA in healthy donors. The study ran its PCR with 60 Vbeta and 13 Jbeta primers. Profiled with immunoSEQ multiplex PCR; TCRdb holds only in-frame clones, not every one. The sample holds 240,000 or so clones, roughly 82% seen once. The specimen was PBMCs. Receptors originate from a middle-aged woman in good health and CMV-seropositive.

About this clone itself: Germline and junction disagree at one end, which may indicate a read error. The CDR3 loop reads CSSSSDFYGYTF. CDR3 DNA: TGTTCCAGCAGCTCGGACTTCTATGGCTACACCTTC. The chain combines TRBV7-9 with TRBJ1-2; D gene ambiguous. Germline V CDR1 and CDR2: SEHNR, FQNEAQ (reference sequence). The CDR3 length is 12 residues.

This chain links TRBV4-2 with TRBJ2-3; TRBD2 matches 7 bases. Per the germline V gene, CDR1 is LGHNA and CDR2 is YNFKEQ. V was pared by 2 bases and J by 0 bases, with 2 bases of the junction left unmatched. The CDR3 is made up of 15 amino acids. The CDR3 coding sequence is TGTGCCAGCAGCCAAATCGGGGGGAGCACAGATACGCAGTATTTT. It yields the protein CASSQIGGSTDTQYF.

The rearrangement uses TRBV19 and TRBJ1-1, with 11 positions matching TRBD1. J gave up 2 bases and V 5 bases, and 4 bases lay outside the gene matches. Germline CDR1 and CDR2: LNHDA and SQIVND (reference sequence). CDR3 length equals 15 residues. The CDR3 region has the DNA TGTGCCAGTAGTCTCTGGACAGGGGGCAACACTGAAGCTTTCTTT. Amino acid sequence: CASSLWTGGNTEAFF.

This chain connects TRBV5-1 to TRBJ2-3, with TRBD1 identical over 11 bases. Germline loops: CDR1 SGHRS, CDR2 YFSETQ. The CDR3 contains 15 residues. V was clipped by 3 bases and J by 3 bases; unmatched bases: 3. Here the CDR3 reads CASSYGTGGTDTQYF. Here the CDR3 DNA reads TGCGCCAGCAGCTACGGGACAGGGGGTACAGATACGCAGTATTTT.

The CDR3 sequence: CASSRKLQGGREKLFF. CDR3 bases: TGTGCCAGCAGCCGAAAATTACAGGGGGGCCGCGAAAAACTGTTTTTT. The J gene is TRBJ1-4, the V gene TRBV7-9; TRBD1 matches at 8 bases. This CDR3 spans 16 amino acids. Germline V lookup: CDR1 SEHNR, CDR2 FQNEAQ (reference sequence). V was clipped by 5 bases and J by 8 bases; unmatched bases: 13.

The chain combines TRBV21-1 with TRBJ2-1; the DNA was not used to check the table's D call, TRBD2. TRBV21-1 constitutes a pseudogene. The length of the CDR3 is 15 residues. The CDR3 spells CASRPTPRAYNEQFF. CDR3 coding DNA: TGTGCCAGCAGGCCCACTCCACGCGCTTACAATGAGCAGTTCTTC.

The chain couples TRBV5-5 to TRBJ1-2; D unclear. Germline assignment: CDR1 SGHKS and CDR2 YYEKEE (reference sequence). The CDR3 is 13 residues long. V gave up 6 bases and J gave up 1 base, with 10 bases separating them. This CDR3 reads CASTANFNYGYTF. The CDR3 DNA follows: TGTGCCAGCACAGCGAATTTTAACTATGGCTACACCTTC.

The rearrangement links TRBV10-3 to TRBJ2-3; D possibly corresponds to TRBD1 (5 bases). The germline V and J ends were trimmed by 4 bases and 0 bases, with 11 bases remaining between them. Germline V gene sequence: CDR1 ENHRY, CDR2 SYGVKD. This CDR3 comprises 15 residues. CDR3 sequence reads: CAISGQKTSTDTQYF. CDR3 coding DNA: TGTGCCATCAGTGGACAGAAGACTAGCACAGATACGCAGTATTTT.

The chain is built from TRBV9 and TRBJ1-6; D possibly corresponds to TRBD1 (6 bases). The CDR3 contains 14 residues. Germline V gives CDR1 SGDLS, CDR2 YYNGEE. V lost 3 bases and J 8 bases, leaving 12 bases between the germline ends. The CDR3 region has the DNA TGTGCCAGCAGCGGTCAGGACAGCTATTCACCCCTCCACTTT. Its translation is CASSGQDSYSPLHF.